The clone carrying this TCR beta chain came up once. No antigen is known for it. Roughly 0.45 to 1 ug RNA was reverse transcribed with random hexamers. TCRdb independently ran MiXCR on the immunoSEQ multiplex PCR reads; one entry per CDR3 protein. The repertoire has a few hundred thousand distinct CDR3 sequences, 85% of them found once; the top ten carry more than 0.09%. Between the trimmed V and J ends, which lost 9 bases and 3 bases, there was a span of 10 bases. Germline assignment: CDR1 KGHDR and CDR2 SFDVKD. CDR3 size: 13 residues. The data are from a study of CD8 T cells in Susac syndrome. The study, taken as a whole, reports: The study admitted that it had a relatively small number of individuals in its TCR sequencing and HLA analysis.

Sequencing targeted TCR beta in blood CD8+ and CD4+ T cells. TEMRA cells were enriched by FACS, and CD4+ and CD8+ T cells were negatively isolated. Sequenced input: CD8+ T cells from PBMCs. The V gene is TRBV24-1, the J gene TRBJ2-2; maybe TRBD2 (5 bases). The sequence came from a human donor with multiple sclerosis. DNA of the CDR3: TGTGCCACCGGAGGTGGCGACACCGGGGAGCTGTTTTTT. Translated: CATGGGDTGELFF.